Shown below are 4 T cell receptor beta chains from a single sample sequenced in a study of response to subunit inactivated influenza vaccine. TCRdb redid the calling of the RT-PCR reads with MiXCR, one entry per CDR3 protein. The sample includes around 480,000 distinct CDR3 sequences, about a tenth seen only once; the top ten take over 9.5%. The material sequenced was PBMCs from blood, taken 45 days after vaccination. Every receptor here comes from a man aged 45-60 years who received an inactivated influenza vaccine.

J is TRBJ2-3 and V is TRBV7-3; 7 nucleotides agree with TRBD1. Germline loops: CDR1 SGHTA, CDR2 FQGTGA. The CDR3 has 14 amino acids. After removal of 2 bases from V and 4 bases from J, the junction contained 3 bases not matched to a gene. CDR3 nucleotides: TGTGCCAGCAGCTTAGGGACAGTCTCAGATACGCAGTATTTT. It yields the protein CASSLGTVSDTQYF.

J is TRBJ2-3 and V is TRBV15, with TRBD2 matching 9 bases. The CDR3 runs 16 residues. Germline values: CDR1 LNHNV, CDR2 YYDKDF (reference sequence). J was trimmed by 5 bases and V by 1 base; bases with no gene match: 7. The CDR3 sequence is CATSRGLAGAIDTQYF. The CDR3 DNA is TGTGCCACCAGCAGAGGTTTAGCGGGAGCGATAGATACGCAGTATTTT.

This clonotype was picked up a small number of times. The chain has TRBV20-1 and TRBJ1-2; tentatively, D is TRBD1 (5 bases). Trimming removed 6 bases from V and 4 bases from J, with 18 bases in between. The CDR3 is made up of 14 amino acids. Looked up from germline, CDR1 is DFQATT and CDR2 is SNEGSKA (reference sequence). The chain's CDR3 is CSARTLGTLYGYTF. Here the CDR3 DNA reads TGCAGTGCCCGGACCTTGGGGACCCTCTATGGCTACACCTTC.

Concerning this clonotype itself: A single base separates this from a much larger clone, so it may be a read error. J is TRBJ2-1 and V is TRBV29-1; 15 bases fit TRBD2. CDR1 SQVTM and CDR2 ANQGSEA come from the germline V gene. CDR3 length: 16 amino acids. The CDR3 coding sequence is TGCAGCGTTGAGGGACTAGCGGGAGGTGTATGGAATGAGCATTTCTTC. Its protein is CSVEGLAGGVWNEHFF.